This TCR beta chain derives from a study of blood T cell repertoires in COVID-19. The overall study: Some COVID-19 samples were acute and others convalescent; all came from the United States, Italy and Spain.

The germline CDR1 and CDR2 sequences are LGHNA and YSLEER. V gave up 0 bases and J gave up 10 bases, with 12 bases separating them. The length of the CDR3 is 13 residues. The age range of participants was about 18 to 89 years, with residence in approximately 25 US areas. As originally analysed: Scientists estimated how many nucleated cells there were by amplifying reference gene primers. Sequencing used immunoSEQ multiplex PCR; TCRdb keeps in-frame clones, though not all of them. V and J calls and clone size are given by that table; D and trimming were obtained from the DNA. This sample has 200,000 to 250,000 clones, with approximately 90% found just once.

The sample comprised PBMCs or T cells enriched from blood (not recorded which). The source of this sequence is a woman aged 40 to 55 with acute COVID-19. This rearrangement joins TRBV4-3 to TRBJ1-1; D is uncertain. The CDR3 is CASSQDEVSGAFF. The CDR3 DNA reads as TGCGCCAGCAGCCAAGATGAAGTTTCGGGAGCTTTCTTT.